This T cell receptor (beta chain) originates from a study of cytomegalovirus exposure and HLA in healthy donors. This CDR3 has 19 residues. Trimming cost V 0 bases and J 0 bases; bases outside gene matches: 9. Per germline, CDR1 WSHSY and CDR2 SAAADI. A multiplex PCR was run with 60 Vbeta primers and 13 Jbeta primers. Study processing details: As a later analysis found, there were approximately 80 million unique TCR beta chains, of which roughly 11 million were shared. Clones were read by immunoSEQ multiplex PCR, and TCRdb kept only the in-frame ones, dropping some. The D gene and trimming were derived from the DNA, and the V and J assignments and clone size from that table. The sample holds some 220,000 clones, roughly 81% seen once.

The sample taken for sequencing was PBMCs. This chain uses TRBV10-2 with TRBJ2-1; 9 bases agree with TRBD1. The clonotype originates from a girl under 10 years old in good health and CMV-seronegative. The CDR3 DNA reads as TGCGCCAGCAGTGAGTCGAAATTGCGGGACAGGGACTCCTACAATGAGCAGTTCTTC. Its translation: CASSESKLRDRDSYNEQFF.